This TCR beta chain was obtained from a study of graft-versus-host responses after intestinal transplantation. Study at large: Recipients were all induced with anti-thymocyte globulin, then given tacrolimus and steroids for about three years.

The ends were cut back, 0 bases at V and 2 bases at J, with 14 bases in the middle. The CDR3 consists of 16 residues. CDR1 and CDR2 from the germline V gene are SGDLS and YYNGEE. This table comes from immunoSEQ multiplex PCR, and its TCRdb copy is limited to in-frame clones, with some not included. The top ten clones hold under 0.85% of a sample with about 80,000 clones, over 80% of them seen once. Source: PBMCs, taken 98 days after intestinal transplantation. The TCR comes from a human patient who received an intestinal transplant, so some T cells may come from the graft donor. The genes are TRBV9 and TRBJ2-5; D is unclear. CDR3 sequence: CASSVDQRRLQETQYF. The DNA of the CDR3 is TGTGCCAGCAGCGTAGATCAGAGACGTTTGCAAGAGACCCAGTACTTC.